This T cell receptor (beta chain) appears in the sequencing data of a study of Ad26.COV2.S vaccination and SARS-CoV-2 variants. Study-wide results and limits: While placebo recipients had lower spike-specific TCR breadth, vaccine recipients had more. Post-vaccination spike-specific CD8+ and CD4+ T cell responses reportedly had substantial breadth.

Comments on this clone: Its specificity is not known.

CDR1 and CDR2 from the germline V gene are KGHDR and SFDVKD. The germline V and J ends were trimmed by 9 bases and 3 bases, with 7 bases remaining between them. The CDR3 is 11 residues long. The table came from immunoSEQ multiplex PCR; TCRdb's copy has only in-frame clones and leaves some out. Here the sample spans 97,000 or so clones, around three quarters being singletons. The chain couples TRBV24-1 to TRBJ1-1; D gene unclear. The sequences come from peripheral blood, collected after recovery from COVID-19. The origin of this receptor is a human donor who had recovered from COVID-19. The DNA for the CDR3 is TGTGCCACCTCAAAGGACACTGAAGCTTTCTTT. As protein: CATSKDTEAFF.